This TCR beta chain was identified in a study of T cell repertoires in cytomegalovirus infection. Study-level background: Recently described HLA-C-restricted plus well-studied HLA-B-restricted CMV epitopes were used. Carrying CMV and the relevant HLA type showed in public TCR beta signatures.

The CDR3 spans 16 residues. V lost 6 bases and J lost 1, with 18 bases in between. Germline values: CDR1 SGHVS, CDR2 FNYEAQ. A remark on this clonotype: What it binds is not known.

Points from the study as a whole: Cumulative public TCR beta family frequency identified CMV carriers with the relevant HLA. HLA-C-restricted CMV-specific TCR beta clonotypes prevailed in the ex vivo response.

Via MiXCR, TCRdb re-called the reads, giving one row per CDR3 protein. The profile shows a few hundred thousand distinct CDR3 sequences, 40% of them singletons. The material was cultured PBMCs, obtained from culture after CMV antigen stimulation. The chain couples TRBV7-6 to TRBJ2-5; D might be TRBD1 or TRBD2, each matching 6 bases. The TCR originated in a human donor in good health (CMV status not recorded). Some clones in this sample may be carry-over from other donors' samples. For the CDR3, the DNA is TGTGCCAGCAGACCTCGTCGGGGGCCCTTCCAAGAGACCCAGTACTTC. It encodes CASRPRRGPFQETQYF.